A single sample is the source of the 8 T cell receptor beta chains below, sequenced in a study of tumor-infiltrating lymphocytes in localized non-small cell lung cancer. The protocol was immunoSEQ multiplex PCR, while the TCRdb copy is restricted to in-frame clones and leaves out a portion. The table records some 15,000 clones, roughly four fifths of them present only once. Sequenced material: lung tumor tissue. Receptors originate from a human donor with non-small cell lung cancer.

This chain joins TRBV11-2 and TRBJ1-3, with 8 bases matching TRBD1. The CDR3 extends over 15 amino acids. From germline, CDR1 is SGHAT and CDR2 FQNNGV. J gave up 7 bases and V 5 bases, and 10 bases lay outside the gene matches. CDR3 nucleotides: TGTGCCAGCAGCGAACAGGGGGGTCGGGGGAACACCATATATTTT. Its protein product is CASSEQGGRGNTIYF.

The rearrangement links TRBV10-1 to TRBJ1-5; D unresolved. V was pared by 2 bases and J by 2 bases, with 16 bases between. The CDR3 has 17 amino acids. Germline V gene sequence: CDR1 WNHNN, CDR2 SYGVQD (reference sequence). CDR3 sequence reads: CASSEPGQALGNQPQHF. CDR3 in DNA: TGCGCCAGCAGTGAGCCTGGTCAGGCCTTAGGCAATCAGCCCCAGCATTTT.

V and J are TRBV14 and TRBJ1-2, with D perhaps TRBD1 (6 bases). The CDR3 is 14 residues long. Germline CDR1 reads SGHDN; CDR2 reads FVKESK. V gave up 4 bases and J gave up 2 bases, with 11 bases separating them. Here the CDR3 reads CASSPGQSNYGYTF. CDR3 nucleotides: TGTGCCAGCAGCCCTGGACAGTCGAACTATGGCTACACCTTC.

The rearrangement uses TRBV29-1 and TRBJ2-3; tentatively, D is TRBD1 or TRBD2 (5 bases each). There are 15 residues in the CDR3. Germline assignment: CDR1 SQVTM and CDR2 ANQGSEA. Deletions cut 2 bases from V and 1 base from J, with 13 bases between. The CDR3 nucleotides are TGCAGCGTTGAACCGGGGACCATCGGCACAGATACGCAGTATTTT. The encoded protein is CSVEPGTIGTDTQYF.

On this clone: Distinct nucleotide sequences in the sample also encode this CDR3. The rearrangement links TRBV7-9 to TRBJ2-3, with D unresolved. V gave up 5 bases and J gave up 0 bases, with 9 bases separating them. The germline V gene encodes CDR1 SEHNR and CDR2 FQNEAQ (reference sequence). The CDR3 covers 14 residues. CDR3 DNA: TGTGCCAGCAGCCCGGACGGTAGCACAGATACGCAGTATTTT. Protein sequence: CASSPDGSTDTQYF.

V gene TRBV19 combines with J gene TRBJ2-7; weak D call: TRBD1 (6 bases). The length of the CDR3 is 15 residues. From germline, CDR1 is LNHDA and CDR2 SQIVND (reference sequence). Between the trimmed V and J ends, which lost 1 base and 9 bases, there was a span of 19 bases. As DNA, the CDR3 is TGTGCCAGTAGTATAGCTAATCAGGGGACCCGTGTGCAGTACTTC. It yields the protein CASSIANQGTRVQYF.

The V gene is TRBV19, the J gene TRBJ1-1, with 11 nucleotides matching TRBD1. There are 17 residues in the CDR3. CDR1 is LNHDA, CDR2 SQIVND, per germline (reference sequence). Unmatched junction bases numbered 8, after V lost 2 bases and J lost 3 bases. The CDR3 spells CASSISLDRGLDTEAFF. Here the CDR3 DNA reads TGTGCCAGTAGTATAAGTCTGGACAGGGGGCTGGACACTGAAGCTTTCTTT. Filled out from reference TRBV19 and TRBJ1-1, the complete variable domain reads DGGITQSPKYLFRKEGQNVTLSCEQNLNHDAMYWYRQDPGQGLRLIYYSQIVNDFQKGDIAEGYSVSREKKESFPLTVTSAQKNPTAFYLCASSISLDRGLDTEAFFGQGTRLTVV.

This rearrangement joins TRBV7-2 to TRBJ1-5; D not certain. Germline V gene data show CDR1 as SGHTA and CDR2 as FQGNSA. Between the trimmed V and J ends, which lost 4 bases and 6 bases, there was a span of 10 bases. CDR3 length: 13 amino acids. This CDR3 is CASSYTSGQPQHF. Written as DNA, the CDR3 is TGTGCCAGCAGCTACACCTCGGGTCAGCCCCAGCATTTT.